The entry below gives a single T cell receptor beta chain sequence along with its context. Its cognate antigen is unknown. The protocol was immunoSEQ multiplex PCR, while the TCRdb copy is restricted to in-frame clones and leaves out a portion. The table lists around 23,000 clones, roughly 70% of them singletons. This sample is drawn from a study of somatic mutations in cytotoxic T cells in rheumatoid arthritis. The overall study: Purity of nearly 100% was reached when some V beta antibody-stained T-cell populations were flow-sorted, including V beta1+ cells sequenced for TCRB. Findings and limits, study-wide: Age was associated with higher CD8+ clonality in rheumatoid arthritis patients, not in healthy controls.

Sequenced input: CD8+ T cells sorted from blood. The source of this sequence is a woman aged 18-35 years in good health.

Here the CDR3 DNA reads TGCGCCAGCAGCTTAGGACAGGGGAACACCGGGGAGCTGTTTTTT. This sequence encodes CASSLGQGNTGELFF. The chain employs TRBV5-1 and TRBJ2-2; 8 bases map to TRBD1. With V trimmed by 2 bases and J by 1 base, 1 base remained unmatched. The germline V gene encodes CDR1 SGHRS and CDR2 YFSETQ. The CDR3 covers 15 residues.